This entry features one T cell receptor beta chain sequence. The antigen is not known. This CDR3 is 16 amino acids long. Per germline, CDR1 SGHVS and CDR2 FQNEAQ. Germline trimming cut 5 bases from V and 4 bases from J; bases unmatched to any gene: 4. This entry is derived from a study of lymphopenia after photon versus proton radiotherapy. The study, taken as a whole, reports: After lymphocyte nadir, photon-treated repertoires showed oligoclonal expansion, especially CD8+ Temra. Only patients who died were analyzed for survival; proton advantage is unproven. A bigger post-nadir fall in TCR diversity correlated inversely with survival time in deceased patients. Relative stability marked proton patients; photon patients lost diversity and naive cells.

Generated by immunoSEQ multiplex PCR, the TCRdb table keeps only in-frame clones and is missing some. The data hold 25,000 to 30,000 clones, with around 85% observed a single time. The sequencing used peripheral blood, collected from a patient treated with photon-based radiotherapy. This sequence originates from a man younger than 40 with gastric cancer. The chain employs TRBV7-8 and TRBJ2-1; 14 bases are shared with TRBD2. CDR3 in DNA: TGTGCCAGCAGCCGGACTAGCGGGAGGTTTTACAATGAGCAGTTCTTC. It codes for CASSRTSGRFYNEQFF. The variable domain in full, with the rest retrieved from reference TRBV7-8 and TRBJ2-1, is GAGVSQSPRYKVAKRGQDVALRCDPISGHVSLFWYQQALGQGPEFLTYFQNEAQLDKSGLPSDRFFAERPEGSVSTLKIQRTQQEDSAVYLCASSRTSGRFYNEQFFGPGTRLTVL.